This T cell receptor beta chain was profiled in a study of response to subunit inactivated influenza vaccine. V dropped 0 bases and J dropped 4 bases, with 10 bases sitting between them. The CDR3 is 15 residues long. Germline assignment: CDR1 LGHNA and CDR2 YSLEER. Broader study findings: It was suggested by the authors that few new T cells are recruited by each seasonal influenza vaccination.

In its sample, this clonotype was seen many times. What it binds is not known. MiXCR, run by TCRdb on the RT-PCR reads, gives a single entry per CDR3 protein. The data show roughly 700,000 distinct CDR3 sequences, with around 14% seen just once and around 7.3% held by the top ten. The material sequenced was PBMCs from blood, taken around 14 days before vaccination. The source of this sequence is a middle-aged man who received an inactivated influenza vaccine. The rearrangement uses TRBV4-3 and TRBJ1-5; D unclear. The CDR3 bases are TGCGCCAGCAGCCAAGATCTTGGTATTAATCAGCCCCAGCATTTT. It translates to CASSQDLGINQPQHF.